The next 5 T cell receptor beta chains were all read from a single sample in a study of PD-1 blockade in classical Hodgkin lymphoma. Regarding time point: cycle 4 day 1 (C4D1), after 5 to 7 weeks of nivolumab. All trial patients relapsed after autologous stem cell transplantation. Clones were sequenced by immunoSEQ multiplex PCR, and TCRdb holds only the in-frame ones, with some missing. The data show tens of thousands of clones, with over 65% seen just once and around 10% held by the top ten. This specimen was peripheral blood mononuclear cells (PBMCs), taken before the fourth cycle of nivolumab. These receptors were obtained from a human donor with classical Hodgkin lymphoma.

The rearrangement links TRBV5-5 to TRBJ1-3; D remains unclear. The CDR3 consists of 14 residues. The germline V gene has CDR1 SGHKS and CDR2 YYEKEE (reference sequence). V was pared by 0 bases and J by 0 bases, with 4 bases between. The CDR3 region is CASSLVGSGNTIYF. CDR3 DNA: TGTGCCAGCAGCTTGGTAGGCTCTGGAAACACCATATATTTT.

The CDR3 loop is CASSLGVSYNSPLHF. DNA of the CDR3: TGCGCCAGCAGCTTGGGGGTCTCCTATAATTCACCCCTCCACTTT. V and J are TRBV5-1 and TRBJ1-6; D remains unclear. Per germline, CDR1 SGHRS and CDR2 YFSETQ. This CDR3 comprises 15 residues. V was trimmed by 0 bases and J by 0 bases, leaving 4 bases between them.

This clone occurred a few times. J is TRBJ2-1 and V is TRBV7-9; possible D gene TRBD2, 6 bases. CDR3 length equals 16 residues. Trimming pared 7 bases from V and 2 bases from J, leaving 18 bases between. The germline V gene encodes CDR1 SEHNR and CDR2 FQNEAQ (reference sequence). CDR3 region: CASTHKRRGTYNEQFF. The CDR3 DNA reads TGTGCCAGCACCCACAAAAGGAGGGGAACCTACAATGAGCAGTTCTTC.

A word on this clone: Compared with germline, one end of the junction differs, possibly owing to a read error. V and J are TRBV7-7 and TRBJ2-7, with 10 bases fitting TRBD2. Germline values: CDR1 SSHAT, CDR2 FNYEAQ (reference sequence). CDR3 length: 16 amino acids. CDR3 nucleotides: TGTGCTAGCAGCCCTTTTAGCGGGGGGACCTCCTACGAGCAGTACTTC. This sequence encodes CASSPFSGGTSYEQYF.

The chain links TRBV29-1 to TRBJ1-5; tentatively, D is TRBD1 (6 bases). This CDR3 is 12 amino acids long. Germline V gene lookup returns CDR1 SQVTM and CDR2 ANQGSEA. V was pared by 4 bases and J by 3 bases, with 7 bases between. The CDR3 sequence: CSVGGLNQPQHF. The CDR3 DNA reads as TGCAGCGTTGGGGGGCTCAATCAGCCCCAGCATTTT.